A selection of T cell receptor beta chains follows, all from one sample in a study of cytomegalovirus exposure and HLA in healthy donors. Generated by immunoSEQ multiplex PCR, the TCRdb table keeps only in-frame clones and is missing some. Of 150,000 to 200,000 clones in the sample, roughly 85% were seen once. Sequenced material: PBMCs. All receptors derive from a woman in her thirties or forties in good health and CMV-seronegative. CDR3s include the opening cysteine and the closing phenylalanine or tryptophan. D genes are given only for firm matches. A clone size is listed for some rows: how often the clone was seen (once, few, many), or a class if it is expanded.

V gene	clone size	D gene	J gene	CDR3 DNA	CDR3 protein
TRBV5-1	few	-	TRBJ1-4	TGCGCCAGCAGCGGCCAGGGGCTGGAAGAAAAACTGTTTTTT	CASSGQGLEEKLFF
TRBV4-1	-	-	TRBJ1-5	TGCGCCAGCAGCCTTGGAGGGGTAAGCGGCAATCAGCCCCAGCATTTT	CASSLGGVSGNQPQHF
TRBV14	few	-	TRBJ1-1	TGTGCCAGCAGCCAGACCAGGGTTATGAACACTGAAGCTTTCTTT	CASSQTRVMNTEAFF
TRBV28	-	-	TRBJ1-1	TGTGCCAGCAGTTTAACGGTTACTGAAGCTTTCTTT	CASSLTVTEAFF
TRBV28	-	TRBD2	TRBJ2-5	TGTGCCAGCAATCTCGGGGGGTTAGAGACCCAGTACTTC	CASNLGGLETQYF
TRBV7-9	-	-	TRBJ2-3	TGTGCCAGCAGCTCAAGCCCCACAGATACGCAGTATTTT	CASSSSPTDTQYF
TRBV28	-	TRBD1	TRBJ2-1	TGTGCCAGCAGGGGACAGGACCGCCTGGGCAATGAGCAGTTCTTC	CASRGQDRLGNEQFF
TRBV10-1	few	TRBD1	TRBJ1-1	TGCGCCAGCAGGGGGGACAGGGGTCGGACTGAAGCTTTCTTT	CASRGDRGRTEAFF
TRBV23-1	-	TRBD2	TRBJ2-5	TGCGCCAGCAGCCCCCGGTTCCCAGCGGGGGCTTCCCAAGAGACCCAGTACTTC	CASSPRFPAGASQETQYF
TRBV19	-	-	TRBJ1-1	TGTGCCAGTAGTATGGGGCGGACCATGAACACTGAAGCTTTCTTT	CASSMGRTMNTEAFF
TRBV2	-	TRBD1	TRBJ2-7	TGTGCCAGCAGTGTAATGGGACAGGGGTTCTCCGAGCAGTACTTC	CASSVMGQGFSEQYF
TRBV5-4	-	-	TRBJ2-2	TGTGCCAGCAGCTTGGAGGGGAGGTCCACCGGGGAGCTGTTTTTT	CASSLEGRSTGELFF
TRBV5-6	few	-	TRBJ2-2	TGTGCCAGCAGCTCCTATCGCGCCGGGGAGCTGTTTTTT	CASSSYRAGELFF
TRBV9	-	-	TRBJ1-3	TGTGCCAGCAGCGCAGAGGGAACAGGGTTAGGTAGAAACACCATATATTTT	CASSAEGTGLGRNTIYF
TRBV29-1	-	TRBD1	TRBJ1-2	TGCAGCGTTGTAGGGCAGGGGGCGCAGGTGGGGGATGGCTACACCTTC	CSVVGQGAQVGDGYTF
TRBV5-6	few	TRBD1	TRBJ1-6	TGTGCCAGCAGCCAACAGGGGGCTGATTCACCCCTCCACTTT	CASSQQGADSPLHF
TRBV9	once	TRBD1	TRBJ1-2	TGTGCCAGCAGCGTGGGCGGGACAGGCCACTATGGCTACACCTTC	CASSVGGTGHYGYTF
TRBV5-4	-	-	TRBJ2-7	TGTGCCAGCAGCTTATGGCCTAGCCTATACGAGCAGTACTTC	CASSLWPSLYEQYF
TRBV6-1	-	-	TRBJ1-1	TGTGCCAGCAGTCCCCGAGGAATAGAAGCTTTCTTT	CASSPRGIEAFF
TRBV11-1	-	TRBD2	TRBJ2-3	TGTGCCAGCAGCTTAGAGCTAGCGGGAGTACATACGCAGTATTTT	CASSLELAGVHTQYF
TRBV7-8	-	TRBD1	TRBJ1-2	TGTGCCAGCAGCTCGGTTACAGGGGGCTCGGGCTACACCTTC	CASSSVTGGSGYTF
TRBV6-5	-	TRBD2	TRBJ2-2	TGTGCCAGCAGTGGAGCGGGGGGCCCTAAGCTGTTTTTT	CASSGAGGPKLFF
TRBV6-5	few	-	TRBJ1-1	TGTGCCAGCAGTTACTCTGGCCGGAGCACTGAAGCTTTCTTT	CASSYSGRSTEAFF
TRBV9	-	-	TRBJ2-6	TGTGCCAGCAGCGCAACGGACAGACCCTACTCTGGGGCCAACGTCCTGACTTTC	CASSATDRPYSGANVLTF